This TCR beta chain was recovered during a study of blood T cell repertoires in COVID-19. Study details: Spain, Italy and the United States supplied samples that represented acute and convalescent COVID-19. T cells, B-cell-depleted T cells, or PBMCs provided the cDNA or gDNA that served as material.

Those enrolled in Seattle joined during active infection and were followed longitudinally afterward. The CDR3 is made up of 15 amino acids. The V gene's germline CDR1 is MNHEY and CDR2 SMNVEV (reference sequence). V was cut by 5 bases and J by 2 bases, with 16 bases left in between. In the original processing: Reference gene primer amplification gave nucleated cell count estimates. TCRdb's copy holds only in-frame clones and misses some; the assay was immunoSEQ multiplex PCR. V and J calls and clone size are those listed in that table; D and trimming were worked out from the DNA. Seen here are about 98,000 clones, roughly nine tenths observed once, and the top ten hold around 5%.

Sample: peripheral blood. The TCR was taken from a woman aged 45 to 65 with COVID-19, enrolled during active disease. The chain links TRBV27 to TRBJ2-7; D remains unclear. CDR3 nucleotides: TGTGCCAGCAGTCCCTTCCGGGTTCTAACCTACGAGCAGTACTTC. This codes for CASSPFRVLTYEQYF.